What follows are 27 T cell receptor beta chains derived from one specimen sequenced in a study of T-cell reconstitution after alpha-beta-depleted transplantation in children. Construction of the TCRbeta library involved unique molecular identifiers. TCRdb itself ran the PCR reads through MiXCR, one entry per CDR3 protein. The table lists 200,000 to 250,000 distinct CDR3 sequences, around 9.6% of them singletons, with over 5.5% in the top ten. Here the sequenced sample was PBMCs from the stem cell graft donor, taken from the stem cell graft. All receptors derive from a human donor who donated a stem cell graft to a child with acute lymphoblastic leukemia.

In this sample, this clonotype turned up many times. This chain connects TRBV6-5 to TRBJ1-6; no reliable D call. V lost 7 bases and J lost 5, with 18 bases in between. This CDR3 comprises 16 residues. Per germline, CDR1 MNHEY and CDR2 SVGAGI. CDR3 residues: CASTPRAGGNNSPLHF. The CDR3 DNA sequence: TGTGCCAGCACGCCCCGGGCAGGCGGGAATAATTCACCCCTCCACTTT.

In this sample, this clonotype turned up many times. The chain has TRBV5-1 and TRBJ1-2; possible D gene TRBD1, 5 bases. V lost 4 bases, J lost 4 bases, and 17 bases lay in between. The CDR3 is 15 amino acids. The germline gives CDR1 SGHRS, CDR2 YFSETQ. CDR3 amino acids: CASSGELTGGYGYTF. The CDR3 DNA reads TGCGCCAGCAGCGGAGAACTGACGGGGGGCTATGGCTACACCTTC.

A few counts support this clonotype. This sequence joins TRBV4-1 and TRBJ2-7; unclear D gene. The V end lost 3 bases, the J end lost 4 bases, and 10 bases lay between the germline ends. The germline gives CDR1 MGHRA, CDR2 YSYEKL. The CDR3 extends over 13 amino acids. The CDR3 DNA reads TGCGCCAGCAGCCAGGGGTCTAGGTACGAGCAGTACTTC. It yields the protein CASSQGSRYEQYF.

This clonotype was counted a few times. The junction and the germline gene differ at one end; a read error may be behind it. This CDR3 is CSARDELGGRGLYQPQAF. DNA of the CDR3: TGCAGTGCTAGAGACGAGTTGGGAGGCAGGGGGCTATATCAGCCCCAAGCTTTT. The chain uses TRBV20-1 and TRBJ1-5, with TRBD1 matching 8 bases. The CDR3 is made up of 18 amino acids. CDR1 DFQATT and CDR2 SNEGSKA come from the germline V gene (reference sequence).

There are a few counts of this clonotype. The CDR3 loop reads CASSLSGGAFGEQFF. Written as DNA, the CDR3 is TGTGCCAGCAGCTTAAGCGGGGGGGCCTTCGGTGAGCAGTTCTTC. The gene calls are TRBV11-2 and TRBJ2-1, with 10 bases aligning to TRBD2. V lost 2 bases to trimming and J lost 9 bases; unmatched junction nucleotides: 7. This CDR3 has 15 residues. The V gene's germline CDR1 is SGHAT and CDR2 FQNNGV.

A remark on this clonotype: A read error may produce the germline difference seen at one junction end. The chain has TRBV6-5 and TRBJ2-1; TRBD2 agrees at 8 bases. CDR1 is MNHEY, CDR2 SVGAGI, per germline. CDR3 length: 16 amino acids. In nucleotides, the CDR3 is TGTGCCAGCAGTTACATGTCTCTAGCGGGTTACAATGAGCAGCTCTTC. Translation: CASSYMSLAGYNEQLF.

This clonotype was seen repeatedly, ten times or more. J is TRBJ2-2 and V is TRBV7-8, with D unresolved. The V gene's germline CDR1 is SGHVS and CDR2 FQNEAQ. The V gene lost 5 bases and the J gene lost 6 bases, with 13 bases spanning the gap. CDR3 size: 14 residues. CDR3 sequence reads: CASSPMMGSGELFF. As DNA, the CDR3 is TGTGCCAGCAGCCCAATGATGGGGTCCGGGGAGCTGTTTTTT.

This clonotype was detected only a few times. The CDR3 DNA is TGTGCCAGCAGCTTAGAAGTAGGGCCCGAGCAGTACTTC. Amino acid sequence: CASSLEVGPEQYF. The rearrangement uses TRBV7-9 and TRBJ2-7; D gene uncertain. Germline V gene lookup returns CDR1 SEHNR and CDR2 FQNEAQ (reference sequence). Deletions cut 1 base from V and 6 bases from J, with 10 bases between. This CDR3 has 13 residues.

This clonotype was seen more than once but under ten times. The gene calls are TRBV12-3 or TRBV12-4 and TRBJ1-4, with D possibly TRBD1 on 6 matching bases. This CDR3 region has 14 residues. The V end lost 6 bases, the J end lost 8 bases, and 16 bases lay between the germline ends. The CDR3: CASSNRQVGEKLFF. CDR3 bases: TGTGCCAGCAGCAACCGACAGGTGGGGGAAAAACTGTTTTTT.

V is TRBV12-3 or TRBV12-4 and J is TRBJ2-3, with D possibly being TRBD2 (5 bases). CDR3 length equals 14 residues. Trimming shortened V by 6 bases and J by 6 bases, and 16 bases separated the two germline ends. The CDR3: CASRASAAPDTQYF. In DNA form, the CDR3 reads TGTGCCAGCAGGGCGTCAGCGGCCCCGGATACGCAGTATTTT.

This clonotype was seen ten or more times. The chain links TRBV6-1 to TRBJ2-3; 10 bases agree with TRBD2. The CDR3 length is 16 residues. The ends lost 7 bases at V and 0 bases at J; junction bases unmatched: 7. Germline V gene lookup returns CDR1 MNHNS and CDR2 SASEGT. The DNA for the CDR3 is TGTGCCAGCACCTCAGGTAGCGGGGGGAGCACAGATACGCAGTATTTT. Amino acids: CASTSGSGGSTDTQYF.

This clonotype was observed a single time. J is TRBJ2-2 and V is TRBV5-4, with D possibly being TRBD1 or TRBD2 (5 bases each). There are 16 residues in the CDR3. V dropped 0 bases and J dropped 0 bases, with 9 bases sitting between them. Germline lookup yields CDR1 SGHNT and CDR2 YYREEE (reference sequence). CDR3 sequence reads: CASSLARGSNTGELFF. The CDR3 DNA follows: TGTGCCAGCAGCTTGGCCCGGGGCTCGAACACCGGGGAGCTGTTTTTT.

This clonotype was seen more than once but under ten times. In DNA, the CDR3 is TGTGCCAGCAGCTTTTGGCAGGGGATGGATTCACCCCTCCACTTT. Encoded protein: CASSFWQGMDSPLHF. The chain employs TRBV7-2 and TRBJ1-6; D may be TRBD1 (6 bases). The CDR3 has 15 residues. Trimming stripped 3 bases from V and 8 bases from J, with 14 bases between. Germline CDR1 reads SGHTA; CDR2 reads FQGNSA.

Written as DNA, the CDR3 is TGTGCCAGTAGTATCACAAGGTGGAATGAGCAGTTCTTC. Translation: CASSITRWNEQFF. The rearrangement joins TRBV19 to TRBJ2-1, with D unclear. Trimming removed 3 bases from V and 7 bases from J, with 10 bases in between. CDR1 is LNHDA and CDR2 is SQIVND in the germline V gene (reference sequence). The CDR3 has 13 amino acids.

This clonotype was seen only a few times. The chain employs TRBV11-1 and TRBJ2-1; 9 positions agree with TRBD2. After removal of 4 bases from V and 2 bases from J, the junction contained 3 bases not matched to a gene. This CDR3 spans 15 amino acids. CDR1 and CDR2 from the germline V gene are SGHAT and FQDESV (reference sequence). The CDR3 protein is CASSSSGGTYNEQFF. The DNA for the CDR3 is TGTGCCAGCAGCTCCAGCGGGGGGACCTACAATGAGCAGTTCTTC.

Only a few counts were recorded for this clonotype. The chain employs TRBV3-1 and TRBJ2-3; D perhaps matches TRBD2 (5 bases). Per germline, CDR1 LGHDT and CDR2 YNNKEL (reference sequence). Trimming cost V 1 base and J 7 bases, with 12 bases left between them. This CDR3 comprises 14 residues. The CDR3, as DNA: TGTGCCAGCAGCCAAGGTACCGCGGGCCATACGCAGTATTTT. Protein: CASSQGTAGHTQYF.

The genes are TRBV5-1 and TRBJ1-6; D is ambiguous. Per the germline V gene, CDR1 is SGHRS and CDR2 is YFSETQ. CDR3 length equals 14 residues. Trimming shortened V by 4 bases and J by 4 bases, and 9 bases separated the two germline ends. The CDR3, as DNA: TGCGCCAGCAGCAGGCAGGAGTATAATTCACCCCTCCACTTT. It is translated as CASSRQEYNSPLHF.

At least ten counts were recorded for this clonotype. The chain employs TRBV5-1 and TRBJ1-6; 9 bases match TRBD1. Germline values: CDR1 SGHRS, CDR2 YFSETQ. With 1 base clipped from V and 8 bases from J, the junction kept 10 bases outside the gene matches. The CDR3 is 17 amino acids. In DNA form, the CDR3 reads TGCGCCAGCAGCTTGAGGCTTCCGGGACAGGGTGATTCACCCCTCCACTTT. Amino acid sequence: CASSLRLPGQGDSPLHF.

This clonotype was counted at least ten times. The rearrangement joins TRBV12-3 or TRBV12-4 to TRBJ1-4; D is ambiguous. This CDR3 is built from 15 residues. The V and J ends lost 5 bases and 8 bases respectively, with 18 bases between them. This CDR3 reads CASSPESLAGEKLFF. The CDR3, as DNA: TGTGCCAGCAGTCCCGAGTCTCTTGCTGGGGAAAAACTGTTTTTT.

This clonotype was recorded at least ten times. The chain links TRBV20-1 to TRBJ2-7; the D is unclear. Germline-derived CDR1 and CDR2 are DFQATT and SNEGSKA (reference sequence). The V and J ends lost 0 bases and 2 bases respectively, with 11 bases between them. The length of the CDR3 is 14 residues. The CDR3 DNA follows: TGCAGTGCTAGAGATCGGAGCTTCGCCTACGAGCAGTACTTC. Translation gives CSARDRSFAYEQYF.

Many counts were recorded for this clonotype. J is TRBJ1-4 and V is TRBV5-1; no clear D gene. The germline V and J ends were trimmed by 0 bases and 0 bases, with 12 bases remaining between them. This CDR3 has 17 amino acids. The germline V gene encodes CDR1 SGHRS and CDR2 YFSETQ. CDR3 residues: CASSLDPDSATNEKLFF. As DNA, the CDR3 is TGCGCCAGCAGCTTGGATCCAGACTCTGCAACTAATGAAAAACTGTTTTTT.

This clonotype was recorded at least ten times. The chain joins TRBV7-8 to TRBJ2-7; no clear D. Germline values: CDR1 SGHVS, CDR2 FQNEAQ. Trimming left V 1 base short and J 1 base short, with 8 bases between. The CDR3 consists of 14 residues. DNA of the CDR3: TGTGCCAGCAGCTTAGTTGGCAGATCCTACGAGCAGTACTTC. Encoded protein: CASSLVGRSYEQYF.

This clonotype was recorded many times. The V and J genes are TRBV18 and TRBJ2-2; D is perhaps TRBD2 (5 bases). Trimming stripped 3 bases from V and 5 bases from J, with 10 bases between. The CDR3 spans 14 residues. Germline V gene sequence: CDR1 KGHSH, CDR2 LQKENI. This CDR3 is CASSPRESTGELFF. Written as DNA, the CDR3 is TGTGCCAGCTCACCGAGGGAGTCAACCGGGGAGCTGTTTTTT.

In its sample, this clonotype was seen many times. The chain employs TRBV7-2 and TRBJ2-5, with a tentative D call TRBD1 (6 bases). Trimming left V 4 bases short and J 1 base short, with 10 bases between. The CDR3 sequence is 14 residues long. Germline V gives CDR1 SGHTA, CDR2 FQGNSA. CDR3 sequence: CASSSGQRQETQYF. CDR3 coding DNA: TGTGCCAGCAGCTCTGGACAGCGCCAAGAGACCCAGTACTTC.

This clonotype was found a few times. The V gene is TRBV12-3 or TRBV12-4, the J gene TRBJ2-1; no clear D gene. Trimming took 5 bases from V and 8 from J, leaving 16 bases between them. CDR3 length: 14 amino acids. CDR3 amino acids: CASSLLRPGHEQFF. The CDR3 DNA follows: TGTGCCAGCAGTCTACTCCGGCCCGGGCATGAGCAGTTCTTC.

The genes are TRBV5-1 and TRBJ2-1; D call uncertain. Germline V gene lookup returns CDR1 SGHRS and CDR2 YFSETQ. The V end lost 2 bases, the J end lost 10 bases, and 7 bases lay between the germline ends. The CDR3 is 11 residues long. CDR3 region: CASSFDQEQFF. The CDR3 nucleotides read TGCGCCAGCAGCTTTGACCAGGAGCAGTTCTTC. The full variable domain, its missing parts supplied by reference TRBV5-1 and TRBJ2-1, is KAGVTQTPRYLIKTRGQQVTLSCSPISGHRSVSWYQQTPGQGLQFLFEYFSETQRNKGNFPGRFSGRQFSNSRSEMNVSTLELGDSALYLCASSFDQEQFFGPGTRLTVL.

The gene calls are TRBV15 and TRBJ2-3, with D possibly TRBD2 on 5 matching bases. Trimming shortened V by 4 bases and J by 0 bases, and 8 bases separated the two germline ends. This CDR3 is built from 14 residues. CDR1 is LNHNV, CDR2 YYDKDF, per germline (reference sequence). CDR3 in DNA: TGTGCCACCAGCACTAGCCCTAGCACAGATACGCAGTATTTT. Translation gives CATSTSPSTDTQYF.